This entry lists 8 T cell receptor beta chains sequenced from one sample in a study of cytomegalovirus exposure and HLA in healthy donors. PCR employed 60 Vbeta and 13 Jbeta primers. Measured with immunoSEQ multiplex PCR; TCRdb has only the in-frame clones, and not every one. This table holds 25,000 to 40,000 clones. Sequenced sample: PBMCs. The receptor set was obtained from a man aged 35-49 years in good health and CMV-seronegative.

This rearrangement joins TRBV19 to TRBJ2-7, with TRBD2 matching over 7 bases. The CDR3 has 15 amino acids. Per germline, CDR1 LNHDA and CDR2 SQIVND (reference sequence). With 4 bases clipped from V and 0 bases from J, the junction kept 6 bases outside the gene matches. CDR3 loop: CASSTRDYISYEQYF. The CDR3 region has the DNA TGTGCCAGTAGTACTAGGGACTATATCTCCTACGAGCAGTACTTC. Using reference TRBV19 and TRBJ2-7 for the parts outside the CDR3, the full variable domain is DGGITQSPKYLFRKEGQNVTLSCEQNLNHDAMYWYRQDPGQGLRLIYYSQIVNDFQKGDIAEGYSVSREKKESFPLTVTSAQKNPTAFYLCASSTRDYISYEQYFGPGTRLTVT.

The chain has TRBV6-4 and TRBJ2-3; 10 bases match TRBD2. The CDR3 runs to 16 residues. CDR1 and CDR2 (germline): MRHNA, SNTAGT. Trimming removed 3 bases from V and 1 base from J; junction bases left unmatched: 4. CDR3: CASSEAGTSGTDTQYF. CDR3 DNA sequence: TGTGCCAGCAGTGAAGCCGGGACTAGCGGCACAGATACGCAGTATTTT.

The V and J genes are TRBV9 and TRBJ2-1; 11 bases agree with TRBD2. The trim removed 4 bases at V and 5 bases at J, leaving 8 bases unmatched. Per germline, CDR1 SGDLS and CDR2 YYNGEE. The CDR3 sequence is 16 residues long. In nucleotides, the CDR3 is TGTGCCAGCAGCCCCACCGGGACTAGCGGAGACAATGAGCAGTTCTTC. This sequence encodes CASSPTGTSGDNEQFF.

The CDR3: CASRGRWYGYTF. The CDR3 region has the DNA TGTGCCAGTAGGGGGCGCTGGTATGGCTACACCTTC. The rearrangement joins TRBV19 to TRBJ1-2; perhaps TRBD1 as D (5 bases). Germline V gene data show CDR1 as LNHDA and CDR2 as SQIVND (reference sequence). V was shortened by 6 bases and J by 5 bases, with 10 bases between the two germline ends. The CDR3 has 12 amino acids.

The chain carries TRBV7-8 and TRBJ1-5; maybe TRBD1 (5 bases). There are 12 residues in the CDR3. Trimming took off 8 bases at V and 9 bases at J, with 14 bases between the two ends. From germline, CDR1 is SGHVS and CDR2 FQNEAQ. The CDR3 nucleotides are TGTGCCAGCGGCGTAAGGGGAGGGCCCCAGCATTTT. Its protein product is CASGVRGGPQHF.

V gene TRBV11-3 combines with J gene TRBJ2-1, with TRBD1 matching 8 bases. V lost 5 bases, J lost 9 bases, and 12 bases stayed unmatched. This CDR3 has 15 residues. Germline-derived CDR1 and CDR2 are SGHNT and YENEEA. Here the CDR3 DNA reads TGTGCCAGCAGCACCTTAGGACAGGGCGCGGGTGAGCAGTTCTTC. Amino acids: CASSTLGQGAGEQFF. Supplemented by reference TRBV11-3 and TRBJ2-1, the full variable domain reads EAGVVQSPRYKIIEKKQPVAFWCNPISGHNTLYWYLQNLGQGPELLIRYENEEAVDDSQLPKDRFSAERLKGVDSTLKIQPAELGDSAVYLCASSTLGQGAGEQFFGPGTRLTVL.

The CDR3 here is CAWSVGGIGYF. The CDR3 region has the DNA TGTGCCTGGAGTGTGGGAGGCATCGGCTACTTC. The V gene is TRBV30, the J gene TRBJ2-4, with D possibly TRBD2 on 6 matching bases. V was cut by 0 bases and J by 16 bases, with 13 bases left in between. CDR1 GTSNPN and CDR2 SVGIG come from the germline V gene (reference sequence). The length of the CDR3 is 11 residues.

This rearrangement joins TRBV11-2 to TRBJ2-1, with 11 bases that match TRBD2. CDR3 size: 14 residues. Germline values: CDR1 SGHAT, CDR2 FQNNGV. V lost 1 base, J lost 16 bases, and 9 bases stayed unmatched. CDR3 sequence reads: CASSLVGVAGGYFF. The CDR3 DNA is TGTGCCAGCAGCTTAGTGGGGGTAGCGGGAGGGTATTTCTTC.